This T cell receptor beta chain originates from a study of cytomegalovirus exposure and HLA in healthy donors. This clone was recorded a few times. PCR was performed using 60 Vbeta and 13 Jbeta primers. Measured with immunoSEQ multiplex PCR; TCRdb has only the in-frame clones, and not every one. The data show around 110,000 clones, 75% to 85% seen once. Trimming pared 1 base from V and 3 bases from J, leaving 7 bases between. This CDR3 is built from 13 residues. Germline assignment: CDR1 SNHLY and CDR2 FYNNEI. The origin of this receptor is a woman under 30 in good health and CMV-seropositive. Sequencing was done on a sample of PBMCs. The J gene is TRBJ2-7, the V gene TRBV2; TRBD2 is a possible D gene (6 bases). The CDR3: CASSEGGNYEQYF. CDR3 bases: TGTGCCAGCAGTGAAGGCGGGAACTACGAGCAGTACTTC.